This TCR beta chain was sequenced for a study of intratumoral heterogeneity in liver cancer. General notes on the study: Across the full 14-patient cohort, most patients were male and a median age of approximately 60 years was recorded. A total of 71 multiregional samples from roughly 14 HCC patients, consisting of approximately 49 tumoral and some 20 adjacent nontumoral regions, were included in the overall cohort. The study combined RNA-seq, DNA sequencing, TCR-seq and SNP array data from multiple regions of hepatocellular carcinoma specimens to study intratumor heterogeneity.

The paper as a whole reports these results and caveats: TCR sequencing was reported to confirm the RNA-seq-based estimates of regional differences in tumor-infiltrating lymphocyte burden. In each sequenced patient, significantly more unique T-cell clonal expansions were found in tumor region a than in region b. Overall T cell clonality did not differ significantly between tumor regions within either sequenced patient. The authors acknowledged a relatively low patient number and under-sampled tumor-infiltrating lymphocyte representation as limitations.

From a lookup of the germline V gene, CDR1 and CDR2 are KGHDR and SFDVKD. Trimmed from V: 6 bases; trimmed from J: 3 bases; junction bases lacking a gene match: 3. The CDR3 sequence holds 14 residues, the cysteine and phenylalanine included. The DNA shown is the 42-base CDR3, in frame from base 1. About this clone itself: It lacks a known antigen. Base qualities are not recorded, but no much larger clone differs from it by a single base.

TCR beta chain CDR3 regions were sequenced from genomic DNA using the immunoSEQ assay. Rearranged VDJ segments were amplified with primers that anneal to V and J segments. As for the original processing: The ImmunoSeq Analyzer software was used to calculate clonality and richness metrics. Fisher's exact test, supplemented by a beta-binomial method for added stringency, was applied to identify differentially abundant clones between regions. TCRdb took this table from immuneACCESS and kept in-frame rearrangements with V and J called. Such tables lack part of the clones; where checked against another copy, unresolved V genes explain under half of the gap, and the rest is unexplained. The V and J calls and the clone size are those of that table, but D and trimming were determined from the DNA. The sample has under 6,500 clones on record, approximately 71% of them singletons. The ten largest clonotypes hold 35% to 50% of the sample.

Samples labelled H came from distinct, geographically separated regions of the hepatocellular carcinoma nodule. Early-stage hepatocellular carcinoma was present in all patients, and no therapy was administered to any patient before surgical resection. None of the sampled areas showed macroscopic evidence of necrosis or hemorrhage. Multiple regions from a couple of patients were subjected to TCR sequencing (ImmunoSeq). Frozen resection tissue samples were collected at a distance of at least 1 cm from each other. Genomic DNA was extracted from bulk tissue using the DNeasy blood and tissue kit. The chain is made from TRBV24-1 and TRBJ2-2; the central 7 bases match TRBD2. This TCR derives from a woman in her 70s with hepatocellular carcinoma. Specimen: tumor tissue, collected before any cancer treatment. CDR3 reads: CATSMLADTGELFF. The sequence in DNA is TGTGCCACCAGTATGCTAGCGGACACCGGGGAGCTGTTTTTT.